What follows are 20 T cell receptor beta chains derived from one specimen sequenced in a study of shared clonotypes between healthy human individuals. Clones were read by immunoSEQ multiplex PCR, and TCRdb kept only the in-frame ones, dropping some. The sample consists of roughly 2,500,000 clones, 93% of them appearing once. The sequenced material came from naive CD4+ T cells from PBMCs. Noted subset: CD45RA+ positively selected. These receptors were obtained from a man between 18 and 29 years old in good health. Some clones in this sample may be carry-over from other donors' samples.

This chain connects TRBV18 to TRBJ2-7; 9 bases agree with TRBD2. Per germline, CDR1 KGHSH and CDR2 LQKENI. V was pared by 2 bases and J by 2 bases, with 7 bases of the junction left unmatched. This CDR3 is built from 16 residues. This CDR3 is CASSPGASGTAYEQYF. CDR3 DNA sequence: TGTGCCAGCTCACCAGGGGCTAGCGGGACAGCCTACGAGCAGTACTTC. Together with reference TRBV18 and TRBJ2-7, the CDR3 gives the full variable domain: NAGVMQNPRHLVRRRGQEARLRCSPMKGHSHVYWYRQLPEEGLKFMVYLQKENIIDESGMPKERFSAEFPKEGPSILRIQQVVRGDSAAYFCASSPGASGTAYEQYFGPGTRLTVT.

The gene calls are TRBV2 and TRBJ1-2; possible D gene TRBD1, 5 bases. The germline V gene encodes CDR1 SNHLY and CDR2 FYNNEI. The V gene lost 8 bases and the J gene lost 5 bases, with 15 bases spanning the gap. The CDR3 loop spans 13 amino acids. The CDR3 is CASGKDKRYGYTF. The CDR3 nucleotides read TGTGCCAGCGGAAAGGACAAGCGGTATGGCTACACCTTC.

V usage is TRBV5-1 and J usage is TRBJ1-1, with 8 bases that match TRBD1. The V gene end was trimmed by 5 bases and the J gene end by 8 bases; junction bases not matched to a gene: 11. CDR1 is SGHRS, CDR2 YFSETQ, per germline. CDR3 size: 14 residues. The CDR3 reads CASRPRTGRSEAFF. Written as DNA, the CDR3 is TGCGCCAGCAGACCCCGGACAGGGCGGTCCGAAGCTTTCTTT.

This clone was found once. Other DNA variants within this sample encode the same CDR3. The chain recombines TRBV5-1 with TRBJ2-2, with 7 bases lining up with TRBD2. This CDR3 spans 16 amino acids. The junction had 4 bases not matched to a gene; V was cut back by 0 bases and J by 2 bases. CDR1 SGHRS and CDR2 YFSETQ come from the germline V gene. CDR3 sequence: CASSLVLAANTGELFF. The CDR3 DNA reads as TGCGCCAGCAGCTTGGTTCTAGCGGCAAACACCGGGGAGCTGTTTTTT.

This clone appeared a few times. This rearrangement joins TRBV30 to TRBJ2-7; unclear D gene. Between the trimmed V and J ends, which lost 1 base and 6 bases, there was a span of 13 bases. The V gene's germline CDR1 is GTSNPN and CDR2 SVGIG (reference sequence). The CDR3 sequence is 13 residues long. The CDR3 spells CAWSAELRSEQYF. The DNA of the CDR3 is TGTGCCTGGAGTGCTGAGTTGAGGAGCGAGCAGTACTTC. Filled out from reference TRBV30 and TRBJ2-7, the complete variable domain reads SQTIHQWPATLVQPVGSPLSLECTVEGTSNPNLYWYRQAAGRGLQLLFYSVGIGQISSEVPQNLSASRPQDRQFILSSKKLLLSDSGFYLCAWSAELRSEQYFGPGTRLTVT.

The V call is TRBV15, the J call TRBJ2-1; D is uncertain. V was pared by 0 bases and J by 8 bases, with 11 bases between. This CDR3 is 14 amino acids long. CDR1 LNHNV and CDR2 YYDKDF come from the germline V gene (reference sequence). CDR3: CATSRDHARDEQFF. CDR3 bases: TGTGCCACCAGCAGAGATCACGCTCGGGATGAGCAGTTCTTC.

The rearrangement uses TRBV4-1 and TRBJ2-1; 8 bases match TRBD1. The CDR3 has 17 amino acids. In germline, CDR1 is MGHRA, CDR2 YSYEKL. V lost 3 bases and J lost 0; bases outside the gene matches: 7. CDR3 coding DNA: TGCGCCAGCAGCCAGGGACAGGCCTATAGCTCCTACAATGAGCAGTTCTTC. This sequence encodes CASSQGQAYSSYNEQFF.

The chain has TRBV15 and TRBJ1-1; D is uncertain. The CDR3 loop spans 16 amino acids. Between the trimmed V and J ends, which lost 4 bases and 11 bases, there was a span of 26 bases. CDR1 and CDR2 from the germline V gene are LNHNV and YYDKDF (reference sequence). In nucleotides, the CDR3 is TGTGCCACCAGCACCACTAGACCCGTTATGATACCTTGGGCTTTCTTT. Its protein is CATSTTRPVMIPWAFF.

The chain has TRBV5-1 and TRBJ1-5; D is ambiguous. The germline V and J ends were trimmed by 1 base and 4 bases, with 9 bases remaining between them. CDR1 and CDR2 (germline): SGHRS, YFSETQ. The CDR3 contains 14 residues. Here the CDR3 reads CASSLMPDNQPQHF. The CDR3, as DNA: TGCGCCAGCAGCTTGATGCCAGATAATCAGCCCCAGCATTTT.

Written as DNA, the CDR3 is TGCGCCAGCAGCAGCGGGAGGGCCGAGGGCACAGATACGCAGTATTTT. This encodes CASSSGRAEGTDTQYF. The chain combines TRBV5-1 with TRBJ2-3, with 10 bases matching TRBD2. V lost 4 bases to trimming and J lost 1 base; unmatched junction nucleotides: 6. Germline CDR1 is SGHRS and CDR2 is YFSETQ. This CDR3 is built from 16 residues. The whole variable domain, filled in from reference TRBV5-1 and TRBJ2-3, reads KAGVTQTPRYLIKTRGQQVTLSCSPISGHRSVSWYQQTPGQGLQFLFEYFSETQRNKGNFPGRFSGRQFSNSRSEMNVSTLELGDSALYLCASSSGRAEGTDTQYFGPGTRLTVL.

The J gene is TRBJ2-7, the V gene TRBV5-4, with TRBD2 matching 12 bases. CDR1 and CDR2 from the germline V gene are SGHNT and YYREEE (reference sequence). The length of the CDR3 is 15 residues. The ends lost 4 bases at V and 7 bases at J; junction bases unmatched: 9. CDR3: CASSPGLAGFQEQYF. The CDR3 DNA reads TGTGCCAGCAGCCCCGGACTAGCGGGATTTCAAGAGCAGTACTTC.

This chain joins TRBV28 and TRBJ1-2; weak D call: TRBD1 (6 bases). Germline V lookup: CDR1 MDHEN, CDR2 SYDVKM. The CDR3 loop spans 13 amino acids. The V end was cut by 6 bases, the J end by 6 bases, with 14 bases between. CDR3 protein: CASSTTGSDGYTF. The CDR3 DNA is TGTGCCAGCAGCACCACAGGGTCGGATGGCTACACCTTC.

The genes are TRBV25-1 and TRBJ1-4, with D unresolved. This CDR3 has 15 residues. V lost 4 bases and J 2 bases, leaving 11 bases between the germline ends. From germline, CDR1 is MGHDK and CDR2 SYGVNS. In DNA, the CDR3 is TGTGCCAGCAGTGCCTATGTTGGGACTAATGAAAAACTGTTTTTT. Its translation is CASSAYVGTNEKLFF.

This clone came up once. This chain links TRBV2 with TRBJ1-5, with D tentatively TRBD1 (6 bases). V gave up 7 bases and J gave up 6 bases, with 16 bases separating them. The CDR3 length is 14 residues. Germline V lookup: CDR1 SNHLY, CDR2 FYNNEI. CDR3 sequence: CASTLGGAIQPQHF. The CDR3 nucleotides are TGTGCCAGCACCCTGGGGGGGGCGATTCAGCCCCAGCATTTT.

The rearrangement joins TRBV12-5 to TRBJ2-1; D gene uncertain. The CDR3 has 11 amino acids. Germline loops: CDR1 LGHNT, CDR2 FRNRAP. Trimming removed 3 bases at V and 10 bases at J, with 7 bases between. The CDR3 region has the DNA TGTGCTAGTGGTTTAGGCGGCGAGCAGTTCTTC. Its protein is CASGLGGEQFF.

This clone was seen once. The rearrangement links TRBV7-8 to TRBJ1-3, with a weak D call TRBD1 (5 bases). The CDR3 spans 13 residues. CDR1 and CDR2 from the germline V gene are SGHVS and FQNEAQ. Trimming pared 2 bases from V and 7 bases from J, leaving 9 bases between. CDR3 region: CASSLWEGNTIYF. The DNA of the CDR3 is TGTGCCAGCAGCTTATGGGAGGGGAACACCATATATTTT.

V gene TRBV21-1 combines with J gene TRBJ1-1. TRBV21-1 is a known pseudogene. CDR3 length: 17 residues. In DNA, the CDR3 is TGTGCCAGCAGCAAACCTGGTGCTTTAGAGGGAATCACTGAAGCTTTCTTT. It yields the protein CASSKPGALEGITEAFF.

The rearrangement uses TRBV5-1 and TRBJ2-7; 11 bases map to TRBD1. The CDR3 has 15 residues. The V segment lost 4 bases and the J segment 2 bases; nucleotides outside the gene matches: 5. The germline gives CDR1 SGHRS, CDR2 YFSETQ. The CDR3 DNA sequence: TGCGCCAGCAGCCTCGGACAGGGGGCACCCTACGAGCAGTACTTC. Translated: CASSLGQGAPYEQYF.

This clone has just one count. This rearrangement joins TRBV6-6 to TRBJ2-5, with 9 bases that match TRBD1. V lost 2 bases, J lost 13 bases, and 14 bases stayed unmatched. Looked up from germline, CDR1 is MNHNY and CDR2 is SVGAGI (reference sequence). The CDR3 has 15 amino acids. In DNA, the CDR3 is TGTGCCAGCAGTTACGGGCAACAGGGGGCTTTCTCACGGTACTTC. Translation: CASSYGQQGAFSRYF.

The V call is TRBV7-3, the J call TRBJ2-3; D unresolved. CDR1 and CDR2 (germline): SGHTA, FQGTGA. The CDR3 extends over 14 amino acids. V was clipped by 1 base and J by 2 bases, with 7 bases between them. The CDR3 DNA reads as TGTGCCAGCAGCTTAAAAGGTCCCACAGATACGCAGTATTTT. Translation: CASSLKGPTDTQYF.